A selection of T cell receptor beta chains follows, all from one sample in a study of T cell changes during pregnancy in multiple sclerosis. The data were produced by immunoSEQ multiplex PCR, yet TCRdb's version contains in-frame clones alone and is incomplete. The table lists more than 70,000 clones, approximately 92% of them singletons. Sequenced material: peripheral blood, taken before pregnancy. The receptors derive from a female donor with multiple sclerosis, enrolled in a pregnancy study. CDR3s include the opening cysteine and the closing phenylalanine or tryptophan. The order of the fields is CDR3 length, J gene, clone size, V gene, CDR3 protein. Not all rows give a size; the values are once, few, many and, for expanded clones, a class.

14 TRBJ1-2 NA TRBV28 CASSPRGTVRGYTF
19 TRBJ2-1 NA TRBV9 CASSGRIAGAITPHNEQFF
13 TRBJ2-2 NA TRBV6-4 CASSSGDTGELFF
14 TRBJ2-7 NA TRBV7-2 CASSKASGSYEQYF
12 TRBJ2-7 NA TRBV18 CASSPPGYEQYF
15 TRBJ2-1 NA TRBV6-5 CASSHTSGFYNEQFF
15 TRBJ2-5 NA TRBV6-5 CASSYSSGPGETQYF
15 TRBJ1-5 NA TRBV6-1 CASRVAGPRGQPQHF
16 TRBJ2-2 NA TRBV7-2 CASSLAAGGTTGELFF
13 TRBJ1-1 few TRBV5-5 CASSLDRSSEAFF
16 TRBJ2-5 NA TRBV2 CASIRRQNILQETQYF
16 TRBJ2-7 NA TRBV19 CASSSRLAHHSYEQYF
13 TRBJ1-1 few TRBV10-2 CASRDFSNTEAFF
18 TRBJ2-1 NA TRBV5-1 CASSFGLAVSSSYNEQFF
19 TRBJ2-1 once TRBV27 CASSQSGTGGPSSYNEQFF
13 TRBJ2-7 NA TRBV7-3 CASSLDEGGEQYF
13 TRBJ2-3 NA TRBV5-1 CASRAGGVGTQYF
17 TRBJ2-7 NA TRBV5-4 CASSKIPREKGSYEQYF
11 TRBJ2-1 NA TRBV11-3 CASGHLNEQFF
16 TRBJ1-5 NA TRBV6-6 CASSNHRGGINQPQHF
15 TRBJ2-7 NA TRBV6-1 CASSGVGGRGLEQYF
14 TRBJ1-1 NA TRBV7-2 CASSLNPGGARAFF
16 TRBJ2-3 NA TRBV30 CAWSAIGERATDTQYF
16 TRBJ2-1 NA TRBV9 CARGSGRDSSYNEQFF
15 TRBJ2-1 NA TRBV7-3 CASSSDRGLRDEQFF
16 TRBJ2-7 NA TRBV7-2 CASSLEGGRVGYEQYF
14 TRBJ1-2 NA TRBV29-1 CSVDLLGRLYGYTF
15 TRBJ2-1 NA TRBV7-9 CASRQAGGPQGEQFF
13 TRBJ1-2 NA TRBV14 CASSQGGVDGYTF
15 TRBJ2-1 NA TRBV4-1 CASSQQGLAGGEQFF
15 TRBJ1-1 NA TRBV13 CASSLPGQSNTEAFF
14 TRBJ2-7 once TRBV7-9 CASRARGGSYEQYF
16 TRBJ2-7 NA TRBV5-1 CASSSAIDGRAYEQYF
14 TRBJ2-2 NA TRBV7-9 CASNNRANTGELFF
19 TRBJ2-1 NA TRBV29-1 CSVGGAGTSGRSSYNEQFF
14 TRBJ2-1 NA TRBV7-9 CASSLVDRANEQFF
14 TRBJ2-7 NA TRBV23-1 CASSRGRGSYEQYF
15 TRBJ2-1 NA TRBV11-2 CASSLRDRLDNEQFF
15 TRBJ2-2 NA TRBV9 CASSGPQGVTGELFF
14 TRBJ1-2 NA TRBV6-1 CASSDDTRGSSSTF
14 TRBJ2-7 NA TRBV7-2 CASRGLAGAYEQYF
15 TRBJ2-3 NA TRBV5-6 CASSFADMPSDTQYF
16 TRBJ1-2 NA TRBV7-9 CASSLGAGQDNYGYTF
14 TRBJ2-7 NA TRBV7-2 CASSFTGTSYEQYF
16 TRBJ2-7 NA TRBV9 CASSPSVGAETYEQYF
13 TRBJ1-1 NA TRBV6-1 CASRVLFSTEAFF
15 TRBJ2-7 once TRBV5-1 CASSPELAGSYEQYF
16 TRBJ2-2 once TRBV5-6 CASSTTGTGLTGELFF
13 TRBJ2-1 NA TRBV7-2 CASSYDRNNEQFF
12 TRBJ2-1 NA TRBV27 CASSLRGREQFF
14 TRBJ2-3 NA TRBV7-9 CASSSGQGADTQYF
10 TRBJ1-4 NA TRBV5-1 CASPVRKTVF
14 TRBJ2-1 NA TRBV6-6 CASEELHSYNEQFF